Detailed here is one TCR beta chain. Its antigen is unknown. The table came from immunoSEQ multiplex PCR; TCRdb's copy has only in-frame clones and leaves some out. The sample lists 87,000 or so clones, about 89% occurring once. This record belongs to a study of T cell responses to AZD1222 COVID-19 vaccine. Findings and caveats of the study: Spike as a whole was targeted by vaccine-associated CD4 TCRs, dominant at 160-218 and 743-854.

The CDR3 contains 14 residues. Germline loops: CDR1 LGHNA, CDR2 YSLEER. Trimming cost V 3 bases and J 3 bases, with 11 bases left between them. The source is an adult in good health. Material: peripheral blood, obtained on day 0 of AZD1222 vaccination. The chain joins TRBV4-3 to TRBJ1-2; tentatively, D is TRBD1 (5 bases). CDR3 sequence: CASSQGEGYYGYTF. CDR3 sequence (DNA): TGCGCCAGCAGCCAGGGGGAGGGGTACTATGGCTACACCTTC.